This record concerns one TCR beta chain sequence. Sample treatment: around 19 received Ad26.COV2.S at low or high dose, single or two shots; 5 received placebo; per-sample allocation not given. All samples were drawn on day 63, counting from the first vaccine or placebo injection. This entry belongs to a study of Ad26.COV2.S vaccination and SARS-CoV-2 variants. Profiled with immunoSEQ multiplex PCR; TCRdb holds only in-frame clones, not every one. The data show 250,000 or so clones, roughly 87% seen once. The CDR3 totals 14 residues. Germline lookup yields CDR1 MNHEY and CDR2 SVGAGI. Trimming took 0 bases from V and 1 from J, leaving 5 bases between them.

The chain combines TRBV6-5 with TRBJ2-3; no definite D call. The specimen comprised peripheral blood, sampled in a trial of Ad26.COV2.S vaccine versus placebo. The sequence was obtained from a person between 18 and 65 years old who received the Ad26.COV2.S COVID-19 vaccine or a placebo. The CDR3 nucleotides are TGTGCCAGCAGTTACTCACCTGGCACAGATACGCAGTATTTT. As protein: CASSYSPGTDTQYF.